The 4 T cell receptor beta chains given below trace back to one sample, sequenced in a study of siplizumab effects on memory and regulatory T cells. Profiled with immunoSEQ multiplex PCR; TCRdb holds only in-frame clones, not every one. The top ten hold under 0.7% of the sample, which has some 97,000 clones, about 93% seen once. The specimen was Tregs sorted from blood. The receptors shown here come from a human donor in good health.

V is TRBV21-1 and J is TRBJ1-5. TRBV21-1 is designated a pseudogene. The CDR3 runs 16 residues. The DNA for the CDR3 is TGTGCCAGCAGCAAAAACGCAGGACCTTACAATCAGCCCCAGCATTTT. Residues: CASSKNAGPYNQPQHF.

The CDR3 DNA sequence: TGTGCCAGCAGCTTAATTGGTGGGTCCACTGAAGCTTTCTTT. This gives the protein CASSLIGGSTEAFF. This chain links TRBV7-3 with TRBJ1-1; no reliable D call. The germline V and J ends were trimmed by 1 base and 4 bases, with 10 bases remaining between them. CDR1 is SGHTA, CDR2 FQGTGA, per germline. CDR3 length: 14 residues. The full variable domain, rest sourced from reference TRBV7-3 and TRBJ1-1, is GAGVSQTPSNKVTEKGKYVELRCDPISGHTALYWYRQSLGQGPEFLIYFQGTGAADDSGLPNDRFFAVRPEGSVSTLKIQRTERGDSAVYLCASSLIGGSTEAFFGQGTRLTVV.

V usage is TRBV27 and J usage is TRBJ2-7; the match to TRBD1 covers 9 bases. V lost 0 bases to trimming and J lost 6 bases; unmatched junction nucleotides: 0. The germline V gene encodes CDR1 MNHEY and CDR2 SMNVEV (reference sequence). There are 13 residues in the CDR3. This chain's CDR3 is CASSLSDRGEQYF. DNA for the CDR3: TGTGCCAGCAGTTTATCGGACAGGGGCGAGCAGTACTTC.

This clone was seen once. The V call is TRBV6-6, the J call TRBJ1-2; 8 bases agree with TRBD1. The CDR3 has 15 amino acids. The V and J ends lost 4 bases and 8 bases, in that order; junction bases with no gene match: 12. CDR1 and CDR2 from the germline V gene are MNHNY and SVGAGI (reference sequence). CDR3 nucleotide sequence: TGTGCCAGCAGTTCCACCGGGACAGGTCTTTACGGCTACACCTTC. It is translated as CASSSTGTGLYGYTF.